This TCR beta chain is drawn from a study of early T cells in non-severe SARS-CoV-2 infection. Study overall: The authors sequenced bulk RNA from unsorted whole blood, leaving chains unpaired. Study conclusions and caveats: Anti-spike CD8 responses were favored in VDJdb matching, and private and CD4 specificities were missed.

Regarding this clonotype: The antigen is not known.

Attachment of unique molecular identifiers was made to individual cDNA molecules. From the 5' RACE reads, TCRdb called clonotypes with MiXCR, one entry per CDR3 protein. The data show 60,000 or so distinct CDR3 sequences, under 11% seen once. V was pared by 5 bases and J by 1 base, with 8 bases between. This CDR3 has 13 amino acids. This clonotype was sampled from an adult who was a healthcare worker with PCR-confirmed SARS-CoV-2 infection or an uninfected control (not recorded which). The V call is TRBV12-3 or TRBV12-4, the J call TRBJ1-1; D uncertain. Sequenced: whole blood. For the CDR3, the DNA is TGTGCCAGCAGTGGTTACCAGAACACTGAAGCTTTCTTT. It specifies CASSGYQNTEAFF.